A selection of T cell receptor beta chains follows, all from one sample in a study of T cells in localized non-small cell lung cancer. Using immunoSEQ multiplex PCR, the repertoire was profiled, and TCRdb retains in-frame clones only, with some absent. The repertoire has about 7,900 clones, 93% of them found once; the top ten carry around 2.9%. The material sequenced was peripheral blood, taken before any cancer treatment. The receptors here all came from a woman aged 35-75 years with stage I lung adenocarcinoma. CDR3s include the opening cysteine and the closing phenylalanine or tryptophan. The D gene is left open where the match is weak. Expanded clones get a size class; other rows say once, few or many, or leave the size out.

>TRBJ1-3|TRBV30|once|.
CAWSVRERTGNTIYF
TGTGCCTGGAGTGTACGTGAGAGGACTGGAAACACCATATATTTT
>TRBJ2-3|TRBV16|.|.
CASSRQGVTDTQYF
TGTGCCAGCAGCCGGCAGGGTGTCACAGATACGCAGTATTTT
>TRBJ2-3|TRBV11-2|.|TRBD1
CASSLVGTGGLDTQYF
TGTGCCAGCAGCTTAGTAGGGACAGGGGGGTTAGATACGCAGTATTTT
>TRBJ2-7|TRBV2|.|.
CASGGRAYEQYF
TGTGCCAGCGGGGGACGGGCCTACGAGCAGTACTTC
>TRBJ2-5|TRBV29-1|.|TRBD2
CSGMGGYQETQYF
TGCAGTGGGATGGGAGGGTACCAAGAGACCCAGTACTTC
>TRBJ1-1|TRBV6-6|.|.
CASSYSPTGNTEAFF
TGTGCCAGCAGTTACTCGCCGACCGGGAACACTGAAGCTTTCTTT
>TRBJ1-1|TRBV5-1|.|.
CASSSSGQGRANTEAFF
TGCGCCAGCAGCTCTTCAGGGCAGGGAAGAGCCAACACTGAAGCTTTCTTT
>TRBJ2-3|TRBV2|few|.
CASNEGRLGDTQYF
TGTGCCAGCAATGAGGGCAGGCTTGGAGATACGCAGTATTTT
>TRBJ2-2|TRBV7-2|.|.
CASSRDLLTGELFF
TGTGCCAGCAGTCGGGACCTATTAACCGGGGAGCTGTTTTTT
>TRBJ2-3|TRBV5-1|.|TRBD2
CASSLPLLAGATDTQYF
TGCGCCAGCAGCTTGCCCCTACTAGCGGGGGCCACAGATACGCAGTATTTT
>TRBJ1-4|TRBV2|.|.
CASSERQAFNEKLFF
TGTGCCAGCAGTGAGAGGCAGGCTTTTAATGAAAAACTGTTTTTT
>TRBJ2-1|TRBV5-1|.|TRBD1
CASSLGTGGSNSYNEQFF
TGCGCCAGCAGCTTGGGGACAGGGGGCTCGAACTCCTACAATGAGCAGTTCTTC
>TRBJ2-5|TRBV5-1|.|.
CASSLEGADKPQYF
TGCGCCAGCAGCCTTGAGGGTGCAGACAAGCCCCAGTACTTC
>TRBJ1-5|TRBV19|.|.
CASSLFSGSSNQPQHF
TGTGCCAGTAGTCTGTTCTCAGGGAGTAGCAATCAGCCCCAGCATTTT
>TRBJ1-1|TRBV18|once|.
CASSPSMNTEAFF
TGTGCCAGCTCACCATCGATGAACACTGAAGCTTTCTTT
>TRBJ1-5|TRBV12-5|.|TRBD1
CASGLVSLTGTNQPQHF
TGTGCTAGTGGTTTGGTATCCTTGACAGGGACCAATCAGCCCCAGCATTTT
>TRBJ2-1|TRBV6-1|.|TRBD2
CSGSAYNEQFF
TGCAGCGGGAGTGCCTACAATGAGCAGTTCTTC
>TRBJ2-3|TRBV11-2|.|.
CASSLGFLRQYF
TGTGCCAGCAGCTTGGGGTTTCTCAGGCAGTATTTT
>TRBJ2-5|TRBV18|once|.
CASSPLGALADQETQYF
TGTGCCAGCTCACCACTAGGGGCACTCGCCGATCAAGAGACCCAGTACTTC
>TRBJ2-1|TRBV7-9|.|.
CASSLTSRSYNEQFF
TGTGCCAGCAGCTTAACTAGCAGGTCCTACAATGAGCAGTTCTTC
>TRBJ1-1|TRBV5-6|.|TRBD1
CASSLRGQGMNTEAFF
TGTGCCAGCAGCTTAAGGGGGCAGGGGATGAACACTGAAGCTTTCTTT
>TRBJ2-5|TRBV7-7|.|TRBD2
CASSLGLAGAGETQYF
TGTGCTAGCAGCTTAGGGCTAGCGGGGGCGGGAGAGACCCAGTACTTC
>TRBJ1-6|TRBV9|.|.
CASSRGGQPHRDSPLHF
TGTGCCAGCAGCAGAGGAGGACAGCCCCACCGGGATTCACCCCTCCACTTT
>TRBJ2-3|TRBV29-1|.|.
CSVEPGHRFGDTQYF
TGCAGCGTTGAACCGGGACACCGATTCGGAGATACGCAGTATTTT
>TRBJ1-1|TRBV30|few|.
CAWNTGPNTEAFF
TGTGCCTGGAATACGGGACCGAACACTGAAGCTTTCTTT
>TRBJ2-7|TRBV5-4|.|.
CASGLGGYEQYF
TGTGCCAGCGGCTTGGGAGGTTACGAGCAGTACTTC
>TRBJ2-3|TRBV2|.|.
CASRIRGAGQLTDTQYF
TGTGCCAGCAGAATCCGGGGGGCGGGACAGCTCACAGATACGCAGTATTTT
>TRBJ1-3|TRBV5-1|.|.
CASSRADPGNTIYF
TGCGCCAGCAGCCGCGCGGACCCTGGAAACACCATATATTTT
>TRBJ2-6|TRBV29-1|.|.
CSVGATASGANVLTF
TGCAGCGTGGGGGCGACAGCATCTGGGGCCAACGTCCTGACTTTC
>TRBJ1-2|TRBV2|.|TRBD1
CASSEGQGYGYTF
TGTGCCAGCAGCGAGGGACAGGGGTATGGCTACACCTTC
>TRBJ1-5|TRBV19|.|TRBD1
CASSSYGTGLNQPQHF
TGTGCCAGTAGCTCCTACGGGACAGGCCTCAATCAGCCCCAGCATTTT
>TRBJ2-5|TRBV5-5|.|.
CASSRRGGETQYF
TGTGCCAGCAGCCGGAGGGGTGGGGAGACCCAGTACTTC
>TRBJ2-5|TRBV2|.|.
CASSEVWTRNETQYF
TGTGCCAGCAGTGAGGTCTGGACTCGCAACGAGACCCAGTACTTC
>TRBJ2-7|TRBV28|.|TRBD2
CASILGGGREQYF
TGTGCCAGCATCTTAGGCGGGGGGCGGGAGCAGTACTTC
>TRBJ2-2|TRBV5-4|.|.
CASSPQQGKELFF
TGTGCCAGCAGCCCTCAGCAGGGCAAGGAGCTGTTTTTT
>TRBJ2-2|TRBV9|.|TRBD2
CATEGGREPSANTGELFF
TGTGCCACCGAAGGCGGGAGAGAGCCTTCCGCGAACACCGGGGAGCTGTTTTTT